Below are 14 T cell receptor beta chains sequenced from a single sample in a study of blood T cells in healthy people across ages. Through a sample-barcoded 5' primer and a J-beta primer mix, a second PCR was run for about 7 to 12 cycles. MiXCR, applied by TCRdb to the 5' RACE reads, yields one record per CDR3 protein. The data show about 650,000 distinct CDR3 sequences, 52% seen once. The specimen was blood. The source of these receptors is a woman aged 80 or older in good health.

Worth noting for this clonotype: This could be a read error, since a much larger clone is one nucleotide away. The chain joins TRBV7-9 to TRBJ2-1, with TRBD1 as a possible D gene (6 bases). This CDR3 is built from 13 residues. Germline V CDR1 and CDR2: SEHNR, FQNEAQ (reference sequence). CDR3 protein: CASSHPGDNGQFF. The CDR3 DNA reads TGTGCCAGCAGCCACCCAGGGGACAATGGGCAGTTCTTC.

Of note for this clonotype: The junction and the germline gene differ at one end; a read error may be behind it. This chain joins TRBV28 and TRBJ2-3; no clear D gene. This CDR3 region has 13 residues. Per the germline V gene, CDR1 is MDHEN and CDR2 is SYDVKM. The CDR3 nucleotides are TGTGCCAGCAGTTTATCGGTCACAGATACGCGGTATTTT. Its translation: CASSLSVTDTRYF.

This clonotype was detected ten times or more. The J gene is TRBJ2-7, the V gene TRBV28; no firm D call. From germline, CDR1 is MDHEN and CDR2 SYDVKM. V gave up 5 bases and J gave up 5 bases, with 16 bases separating them. The CDR3 is made up of 14 amino acids. CDR3 sequence: CASSVPHHGNEQYF. In DNA form, the CDR3 reads TGTGCCAGCAGTGTCCCTCATCACGGTAACGAGCAGTACTTC. Filled out from reference TRBV28 and TRBJ2-7, the complete variable domain reads DVKVTQSSRYLVKRTGEKVFLECVQDMDHENMFWYRQDPGLGLRLIYFSYDVKMKEKGDIPEGYSVSREKKERFSLILESASTNQTSMYLCASSVPHHGNEQYFGPGTRLTVT.

J is TRBJ2-5 and V is TRBV6-5; D is undetermined. Trimming shortened V by 2 bases and J by 5 bases, and 12 bases separated the two germline ends. CDR3 length: 14 amino acids. The germline V gene has CDR1 MNHEY and CDR2 SVGAGI. The CDR3 nucleotides read TGTGCCAGCAGTTACGGGCTACTGGGGGAGACCCAGTACTTC. This codes for CASSYGLLGETQYF.

For this clonotype: This may be a read error, as it is one base from a much larger clone. The chain carries TRBV12-3 or TRBV12-4 and TRBJ2-3; D gene uncertain. The CDR3 covers 13 residues. V dropped 5 bases and J dropped 5 bases, with 11 bases sitting between them. CDR3 nucleotides: TGTGCCAGCAGTAATAATAGGCGAGATACGCAGTATTTT. Protein sequence: CASSNNRRDTQYF.

The V and J genes are TRBV28 and TRBJ2-3, with 7 bases fitting TRBD2. The V segment lost 6 bases and the J segment 6 bases; nucleotides outside the gene matches: 12. Germline-derived CDR1 and CDR2 are MDHEN and SYDVKM. This CDR3 is 15 amino acids long. As DNA, the CDR3 is TGTGCCAGCAGCCTGGGTGGGAGGGCAGCTGATACGCAGTATTTT. Translation gives CASSLGGRAADTQYF.

The rearrangement links TRBV10-3 to TRBJ2-1, with 9 bases fitting TRBD1. The CDR3 contains 14 residues. Germline V gene sequence: CDR1 ENHRY, CDR2 SYGVKD. V lost 2 bases, J lost 8 bases, and 4 bases stayed unmatched. This CDR3 is CAISEGQGIDEQFF. The CDR3 DNA follows: TGTGCCATCAGTGAGGGACAGGGGATCGATGAGCAGTTCTTC.

This clonotype was seen a handful of times. The V call is TRBV29-1, the J call TRBJ1-1; D gene unclear. The germline V gene encodes CDR1 SQVTM and CDR2 ANQGSEA. Trimming took off 7 bases at V and 3 bases at J, with 9 bases between the two ends. This CDR3 region has 11 residues. The chain's CDR3 is CSGSLDTEAFF. The CDR3 DNA sequence: TGCAGCGGAAGTTTGGACACTGAAGCTTTCTTT.

This clonotype was picked up many times. The chain links TRBV12-3 or TRBV12-4 to TRBJ1-5; no firm D call. V was cut by 0 bases and J by 7 bases, with 13 bases left in between. This CDR3 is 15 amino acids long. CDR3 bases: TGTGCCAGCAGTTTAGCGCTATCCCGGGTGCAGCCCCAGCATTTT. Translation: CASSLALSRVQPQHF.

The chain carries TRBV28 and TRBJ2-5; D is unresolved. CDR1 and CDR2 (germline): MDHEN, SYDVKM. V lost 7 bases and J lost 5, with 14 bases in between. CDR3 length: 13 amino acids. The CDR3: CASNHLEEETQYF. The CDR3 DNA reads as TGTGCCAGCAATCACCTTGAGGAGGAGACCCAGTACTTC.

This clonotype was counted a few times. The gene calls are TRBV2 and TRBJ2-6; the D call may be TRBD1 or TRBD2 (6 bases each). The germline gives CDR1 SNHLY, CDR2 FYNNEI. The CDR3 is 17 residues long. V shed 2 bases and J shed 1 base, with 12 bases lying between them. The CDR3: CASSERGPNSGANVLTF. The CDR3 nucleotides are TGTGCCAGCAGTGAACGGGGGCCAAATTCTGGGGCCAACGTCCTGACTTTC.

This clonotype was picked up many times. This chain's CDR3 is CASSQDTAQETQYF. The CDR3 nucleotides read TGTGCCAGCAGCCAAGATACAGCCCAAGAGACCCAGTACTTC. The chain couples TRBV4-2 to TRBJ2-5, with D uncertain. CDR3 length equals 14 residues. CDR1 is LGHNA, CDR2 YNFKEQ, per germline. V lost 0 bases and J 1 base, leaving 6 bases between the germline ends.

The chain has TRBV4-3 and TRBJ1-1, with no clear D. V lost 1 base, J lost 4 bases, and 10 bases lay in between. This CDR3 contains 14 residues. Per germline, CDR1 LGHNA and CDR2 YSLEER. This CDR3 is CASSQGPGVTEAFF. In DNA form, the CDR3 reads TGCGCCAGCAGCCAAGGTCCGGGCGTCACTGAAGCTTTCTTT.

Concerning this clonotype: Since a much larger clone is just one base distant, this may be a read error. The CDR3 spells CSAESNFTDTQYF. CDR3 nucleotide sequence: TGCAGTGCCGAGTCAAACTTCACAGATACGCAGTATTTT. The chain is built from TRBV20-1 and TRBJ2-3; D call uncertain. Between the trimmed V and J ends, which lost 6 bases and 2 bases, there was a span of 12 bases. The CDR3 has 13 amino acids. CDR1 and CDR2 from the germline V gene are DFQATT and SNEGSKA (reference sequence).